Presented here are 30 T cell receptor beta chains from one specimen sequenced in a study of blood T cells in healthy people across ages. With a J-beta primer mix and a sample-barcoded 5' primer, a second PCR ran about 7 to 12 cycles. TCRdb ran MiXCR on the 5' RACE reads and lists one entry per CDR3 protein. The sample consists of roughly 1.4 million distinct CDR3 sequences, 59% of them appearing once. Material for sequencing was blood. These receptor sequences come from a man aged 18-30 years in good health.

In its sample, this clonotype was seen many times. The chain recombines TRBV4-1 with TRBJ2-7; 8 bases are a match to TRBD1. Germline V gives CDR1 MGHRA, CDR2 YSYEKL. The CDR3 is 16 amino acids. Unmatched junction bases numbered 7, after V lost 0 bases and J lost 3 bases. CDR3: CASSQEGAGGFYEQYF. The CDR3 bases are TGCGCCAGCAGCCAAGAAGGGGCAGGGGGCTTCTACGAGCAGTACTTC.

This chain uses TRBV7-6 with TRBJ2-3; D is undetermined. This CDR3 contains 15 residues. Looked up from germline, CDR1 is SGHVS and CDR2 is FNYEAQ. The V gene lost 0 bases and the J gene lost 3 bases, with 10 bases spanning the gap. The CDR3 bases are TGTGCCAGCAGCTTAGCGCCAGATAAGACAGATACGCAGTATTTT. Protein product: CASSLAPDKTDTQYF.

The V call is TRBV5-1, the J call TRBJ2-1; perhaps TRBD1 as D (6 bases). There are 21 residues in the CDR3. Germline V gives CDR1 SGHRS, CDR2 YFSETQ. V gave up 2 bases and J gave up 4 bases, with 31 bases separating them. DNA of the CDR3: TGCGCCAGCAGCTTAGGGGATAGGGACACCGCGTTTGTAAGATCTTACAATGAGCAGTTCTTC. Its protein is CASSLGDRDTAFVRSYNEQFF. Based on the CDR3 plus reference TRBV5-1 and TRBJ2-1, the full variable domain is KAGVTQTPRYLIKTRGQQVTLSCSPISGHRSVSWYQQTPGQGLQFLFEYFSETQRNKGNFPGRFSGRQFSNSRSEMNVSTLELGDSALYLCASSLGDRDTAFVRSYNEQFFGPGTRLTVL.

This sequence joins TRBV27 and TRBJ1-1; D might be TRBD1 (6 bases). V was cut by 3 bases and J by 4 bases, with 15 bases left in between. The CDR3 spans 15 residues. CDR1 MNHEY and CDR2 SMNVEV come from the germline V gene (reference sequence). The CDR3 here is CASSLTTGGGTEAFF. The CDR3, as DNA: TGTGCCAGCAGTTTGACAACCGGAGGGGGCACTGAAGCTTTCTTT.

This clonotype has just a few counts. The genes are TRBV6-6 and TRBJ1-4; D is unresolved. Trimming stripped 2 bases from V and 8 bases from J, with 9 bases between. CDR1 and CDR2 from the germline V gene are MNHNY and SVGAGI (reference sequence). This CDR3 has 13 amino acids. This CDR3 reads CASSYRGSEKLFF. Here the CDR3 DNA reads TGTGCCAGCAGTTACCGGGGAAGCGAAAAACTGTTTTTT.

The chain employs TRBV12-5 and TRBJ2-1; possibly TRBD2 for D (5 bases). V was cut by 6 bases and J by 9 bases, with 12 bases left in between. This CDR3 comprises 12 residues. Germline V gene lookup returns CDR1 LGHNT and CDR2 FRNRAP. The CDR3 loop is CASGQNGVEQFF. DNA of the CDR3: TGTGCTAGTGGCCAAAACGGGGTTGAGCAGTTCTTC.

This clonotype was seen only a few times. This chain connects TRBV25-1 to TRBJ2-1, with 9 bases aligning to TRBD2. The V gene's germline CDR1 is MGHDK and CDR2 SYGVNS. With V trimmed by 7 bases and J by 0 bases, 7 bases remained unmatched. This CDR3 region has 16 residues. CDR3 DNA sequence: TGTGCCAGCACCGGGCGGGGGGGAAGCTCCTACAATGAGCAGTTCTTC. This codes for CASTGRGGSSYNEQFF.

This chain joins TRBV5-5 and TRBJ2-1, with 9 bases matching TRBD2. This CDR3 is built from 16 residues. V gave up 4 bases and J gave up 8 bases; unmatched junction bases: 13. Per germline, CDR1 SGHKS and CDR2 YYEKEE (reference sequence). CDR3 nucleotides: TGTGCCAGCAGCGACCCCCGTGGCGGGGGGGCCTATGAGCAGTTCTTC. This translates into CASSDPRGGGAYEQFF. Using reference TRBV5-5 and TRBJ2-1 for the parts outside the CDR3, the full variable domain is DAGVTQSPTHLIKTRGQQVTLRCSPISGHKSVSWYQQVLGQGPQFIFQYYEKEERGRGNFPDRFSARQFPNYSSELNVNALLLGDSALYLCASSDPRGGGAYEQFFGPGTRLTVL.

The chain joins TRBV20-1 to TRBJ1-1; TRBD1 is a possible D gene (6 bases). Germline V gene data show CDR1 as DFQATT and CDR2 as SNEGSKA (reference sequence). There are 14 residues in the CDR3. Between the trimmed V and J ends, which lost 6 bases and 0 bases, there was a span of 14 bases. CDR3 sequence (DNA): TGCAGTGCCATAGGGGGGGGGATGAACACTGAAGCTTTCTTT. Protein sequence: CSAIGGGMNTEAFF.

CDR3 DNA: TGTGCCAGCGGAGGGGGGGAAGAGACCCAGTACTTC. Amino acids: CASGGGEETQYF. The chain employs TRBV6-6 and TRBJ2-5; a possible D gene is TRBD2 (7 bases). Trimming stripped 8 bases from V and 3 bases from J, with 10 bases between. The length of the CDR3 is 12 residues. Germline assignment: CDR1 MNHNY and CDR2 SVGAGI (reference sequence).

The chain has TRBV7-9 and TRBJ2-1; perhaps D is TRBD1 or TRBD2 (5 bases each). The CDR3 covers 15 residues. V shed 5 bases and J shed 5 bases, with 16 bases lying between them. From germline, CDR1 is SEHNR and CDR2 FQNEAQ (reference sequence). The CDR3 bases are TGTGCCAGCAGCCCCCGGGGCCTAGTAAACAATGAGCAGTTCTTC. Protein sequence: CASSPRGLVNNEQFF.

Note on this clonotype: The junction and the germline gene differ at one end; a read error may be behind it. CDR3 DNA sequence: TGCGCCAGCAGCCTAGCCACGGGGTCAAACACTCAAGCTTTCTTT. Protein sequence: CASSLATGSNTQAFF. V and J are TRBV4-1 and TRBJ1-1, with D hard to call. The CDR3 covers 15 residues. The germline gives CDR1 MGHRA, CDR2 YSYEKL.

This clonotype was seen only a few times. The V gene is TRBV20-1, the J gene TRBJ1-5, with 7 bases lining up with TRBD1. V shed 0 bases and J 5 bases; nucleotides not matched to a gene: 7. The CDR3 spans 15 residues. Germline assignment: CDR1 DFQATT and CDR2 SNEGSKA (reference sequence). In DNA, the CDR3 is TGCAGTGCTAGAGAACCGGGACAGCTAGATCAGCCCCAGCATTTT. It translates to CSAREPGQLDQPQHF.

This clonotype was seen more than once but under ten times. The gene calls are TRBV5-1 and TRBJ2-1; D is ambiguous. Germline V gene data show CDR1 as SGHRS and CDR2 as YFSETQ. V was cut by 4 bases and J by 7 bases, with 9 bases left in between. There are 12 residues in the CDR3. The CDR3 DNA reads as TGCGCCAGCAGCCTGTATCTAAATGAGCAGTTCTTC. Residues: CASSLYLNEQFF.

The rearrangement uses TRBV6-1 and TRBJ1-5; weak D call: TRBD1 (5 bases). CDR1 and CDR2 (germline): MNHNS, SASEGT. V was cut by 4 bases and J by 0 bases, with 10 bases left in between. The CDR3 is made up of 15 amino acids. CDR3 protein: CASSVGTYSNQPQHF. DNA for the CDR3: TGTGCCAGCAGTGTCGGGACTTATAGCAATCAGCCCCAGCATTTT.

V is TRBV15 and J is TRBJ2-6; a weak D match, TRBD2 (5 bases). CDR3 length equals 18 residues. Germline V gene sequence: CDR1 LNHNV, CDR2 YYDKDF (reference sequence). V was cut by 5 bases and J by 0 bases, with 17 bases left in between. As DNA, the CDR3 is TGTGCCACCAGCTCCCTCGGAGGATTTCCCTCTGGGGCCAACGTCCTGACTTTC. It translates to CATSSLGGFPSGANVLTF.

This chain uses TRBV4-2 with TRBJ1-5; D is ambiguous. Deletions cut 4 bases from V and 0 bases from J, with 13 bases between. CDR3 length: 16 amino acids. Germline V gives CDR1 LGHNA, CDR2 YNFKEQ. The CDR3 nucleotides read TGTGCCAGCAGCCCGGAGAGGGCTTTTAGCAATCAGCCCCAGCATTTT. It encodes CASSPERAFSNQPQHF.

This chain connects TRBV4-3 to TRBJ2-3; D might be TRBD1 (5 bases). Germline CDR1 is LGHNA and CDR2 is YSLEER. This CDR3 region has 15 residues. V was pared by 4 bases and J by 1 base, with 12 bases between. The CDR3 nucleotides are TGCGCCAGCAGCCCCCTAGACAGCGGCACAGATACGCAGTATTTT. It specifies CASSPLDSGTDTQYF.

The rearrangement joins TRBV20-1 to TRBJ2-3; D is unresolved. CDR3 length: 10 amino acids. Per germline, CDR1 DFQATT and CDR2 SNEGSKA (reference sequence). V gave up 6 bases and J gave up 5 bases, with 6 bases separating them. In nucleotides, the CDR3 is TGCAGTGCCCCCGAAGATACGCAGTATTTT. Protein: CSAPEDTQYF.

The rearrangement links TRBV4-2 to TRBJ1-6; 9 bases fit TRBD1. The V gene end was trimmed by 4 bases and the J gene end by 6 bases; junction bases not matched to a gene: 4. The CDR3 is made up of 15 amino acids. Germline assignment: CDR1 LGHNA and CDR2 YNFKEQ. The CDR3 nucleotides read TGTGCCAGCAGCCCAACGGGACAGGGTAATTCACCCCTCCACTTT. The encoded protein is CASSPTGQGNSPLHF.

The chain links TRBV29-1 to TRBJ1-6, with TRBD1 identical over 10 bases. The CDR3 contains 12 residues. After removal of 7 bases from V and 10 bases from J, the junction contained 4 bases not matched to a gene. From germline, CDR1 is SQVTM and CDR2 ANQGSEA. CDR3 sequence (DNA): TGCAGCGCCGCGGACAGGGGGTCACCCCTCCACTTT. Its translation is CSAADRGSPLHF.

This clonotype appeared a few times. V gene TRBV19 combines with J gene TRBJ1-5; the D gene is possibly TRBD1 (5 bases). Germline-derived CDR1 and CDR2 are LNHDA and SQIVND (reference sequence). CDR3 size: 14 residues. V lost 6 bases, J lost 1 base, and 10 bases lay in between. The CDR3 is CASRRDGSNQPQHF. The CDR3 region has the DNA TGTGCCAGTAGGAGGGACGGAAGCAATCAGCCCCAGCATTTT.

CDR3 DNA: TGCGCCAGCAGGTTACCACGGACAGGGGGCAACCAAGAGACCCAGTACTTC. Translation: CASRLPRTGGNQETQYF. The rearrangement joins TRBV10-2 to TRBJ2-5, with TRBD1 matching over 11 bases. Germline V gene sequence: CDR1 WSHSY, CDR2 SAAADI. V shed 6 bases and J 0 bases; nucleotides not matched to a gene: 9. The CDR3 consists of 17 residues.

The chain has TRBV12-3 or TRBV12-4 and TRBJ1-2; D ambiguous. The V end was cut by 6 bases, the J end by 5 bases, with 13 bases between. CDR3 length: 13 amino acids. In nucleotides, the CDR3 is TGTGCCAGCAGGCTGACGGACCGTTATGGCTACACCTTC. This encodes CASRLTDRYGYTF.

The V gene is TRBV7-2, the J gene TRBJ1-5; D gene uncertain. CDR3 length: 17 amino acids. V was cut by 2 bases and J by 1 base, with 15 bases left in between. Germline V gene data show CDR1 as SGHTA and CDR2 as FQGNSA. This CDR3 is CASSLRGEGMSNQPQHF. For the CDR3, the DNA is TGTGCCAGCAGCTTACGTGGCGAGGGTATGAGCAATCAGCCCCAGCATTTT.

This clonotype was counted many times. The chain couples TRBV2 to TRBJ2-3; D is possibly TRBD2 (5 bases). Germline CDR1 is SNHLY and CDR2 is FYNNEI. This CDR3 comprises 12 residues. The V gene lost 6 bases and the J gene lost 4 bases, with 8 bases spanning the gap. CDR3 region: CASRELADTQYF. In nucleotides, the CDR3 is TGTGCCAGCAGGGAACTAGCAGATACGCAGTATTTT.

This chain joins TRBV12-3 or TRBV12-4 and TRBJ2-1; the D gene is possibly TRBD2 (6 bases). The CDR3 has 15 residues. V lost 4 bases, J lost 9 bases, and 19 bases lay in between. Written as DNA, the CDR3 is TGTGCCAGCAGTTCTACTAGCACCGGCGGTGGTGAGCAGTTCTTC. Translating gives CASSSTSTGGGEQFF.

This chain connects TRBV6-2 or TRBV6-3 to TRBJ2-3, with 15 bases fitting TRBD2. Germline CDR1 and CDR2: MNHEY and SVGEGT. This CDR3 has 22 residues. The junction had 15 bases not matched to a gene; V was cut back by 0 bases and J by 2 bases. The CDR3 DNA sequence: TGTGCCAGCAGTTACTCGTTTCTCGGACTAGCGGGGGGGGCCTCCCCCACAGATACGCAGTATTTT. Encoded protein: CASSYSFLGLAGGASPTDTQYF.

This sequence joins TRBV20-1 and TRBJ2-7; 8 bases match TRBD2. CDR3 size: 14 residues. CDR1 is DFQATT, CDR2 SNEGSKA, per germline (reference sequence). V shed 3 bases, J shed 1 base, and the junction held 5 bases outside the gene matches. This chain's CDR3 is CSARKLAVSYEQYF. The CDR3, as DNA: TGCAGTGCTAGGAAACTAGCGGTATCCTACGAGCAGTACTTC.

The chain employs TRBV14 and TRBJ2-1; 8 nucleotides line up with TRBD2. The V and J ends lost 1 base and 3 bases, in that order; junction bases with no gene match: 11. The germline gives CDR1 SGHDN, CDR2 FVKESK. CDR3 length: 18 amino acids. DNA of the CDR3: TGTGCCAGCAGCCAAGTCGGGTTAGCGGGGACCCACTACAATGAGCAGTTCTTC. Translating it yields CASSQVGLAGTHYNEQFF.